This TCR beta chain stems from a study of CD8+CD57+ T cells in acquired aplastic anemia. Turning to the study itself: The DNA of sorted CD4+ and CD8+ cells averaged roughly 3.2 ug.

General study points: Found in both controls and patients were approximately 29 CD8+ CDR3 sequences.

This CDR3 has 15 amino acids. The germline gives CDR1 SGHVS, CDR2 FQNEAQ. Comment on this clonotype: The antigen remains unidentified. Germline is not matched at one junction end, which may reflect a read error.

CDR3 and TCR beta VDJ profiling relied on a genomic DNA template. TCRdb used MiXCR to reprocess the reads, holding one entry per CDR3 protein. Among approximately 250,000 distinct CDR3 sequences listed, approximately 82% were seen once. An expansion of CD8+CD57+ cells by flow cytometry had been shown in patients chosen for sequencing. Every patient presented with severe acquired aplastic anemia. The blood sampling took place in patients who had so far received no therapy. Sequenced: sorted CD4+, CD8+, or CD8+CD57+ T cells (not recorded which) from PBMCs. The receptor was isolated from a human donor with aplastic anemia. The chain recombines TRBV7-8 with TRBJ2-5; no clear D. CDR3: CASSLGAARRDNQHF. The CDR3 DNA follows: TGTGCCAGCAGCTTAGGGGCAGCCCGCCGTGACAATCAGCACTTC.